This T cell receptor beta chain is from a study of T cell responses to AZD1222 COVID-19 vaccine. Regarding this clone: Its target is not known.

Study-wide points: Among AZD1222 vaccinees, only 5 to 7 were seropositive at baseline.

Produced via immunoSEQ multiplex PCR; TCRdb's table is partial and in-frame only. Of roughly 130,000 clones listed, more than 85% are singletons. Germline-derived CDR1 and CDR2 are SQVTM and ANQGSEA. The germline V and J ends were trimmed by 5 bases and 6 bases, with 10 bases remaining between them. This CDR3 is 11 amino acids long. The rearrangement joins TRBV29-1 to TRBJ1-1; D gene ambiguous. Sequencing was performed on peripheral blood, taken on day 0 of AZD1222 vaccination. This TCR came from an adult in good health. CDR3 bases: TGCAGCGTTAGCGGACCTTCTGAAGCTTTCTTT. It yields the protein CSVSGPSEAFF. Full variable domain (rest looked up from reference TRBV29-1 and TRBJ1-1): SAVISQKPSRDICQRGTSLTIQCQVDSQVTMMFWYRQQPGQSLTLIATANQGSEATYESGFVIDKFPISRPNLTFSTLTVSNMSPEDSSIYLCSVSGPSEAFFGQGTRLTVV.